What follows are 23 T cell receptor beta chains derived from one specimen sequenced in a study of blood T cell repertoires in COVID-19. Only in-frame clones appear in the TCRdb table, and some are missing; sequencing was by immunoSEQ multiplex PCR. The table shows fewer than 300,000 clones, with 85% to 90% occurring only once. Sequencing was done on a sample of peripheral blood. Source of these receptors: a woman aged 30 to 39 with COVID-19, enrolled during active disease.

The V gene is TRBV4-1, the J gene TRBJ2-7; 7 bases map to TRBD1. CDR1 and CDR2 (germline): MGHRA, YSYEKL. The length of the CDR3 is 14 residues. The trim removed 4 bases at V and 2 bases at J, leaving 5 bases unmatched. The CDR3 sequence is CASSLGQAPYEQYF. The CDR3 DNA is TGCGCCAGCAGCCTCGGACAGGCCCCCTACGAGCAGTACTTC.

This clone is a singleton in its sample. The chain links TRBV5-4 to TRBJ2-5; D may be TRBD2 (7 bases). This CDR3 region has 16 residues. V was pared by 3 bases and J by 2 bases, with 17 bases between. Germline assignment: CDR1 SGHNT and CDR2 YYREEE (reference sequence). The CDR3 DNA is TGTGCCAGCAGCTCGGCGCGGGGGCGATTTCAAGAGACCCAGTACTTC. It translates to CASSSARGRFQETQYF.

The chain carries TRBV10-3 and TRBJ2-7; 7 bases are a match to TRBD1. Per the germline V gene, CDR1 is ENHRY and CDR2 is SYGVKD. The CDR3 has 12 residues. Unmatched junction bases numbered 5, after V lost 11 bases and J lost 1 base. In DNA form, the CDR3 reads TGTGCCGTCGGGACAGCGTCCTACGAGCAGTACTTC. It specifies CAVGTASYEQYF.

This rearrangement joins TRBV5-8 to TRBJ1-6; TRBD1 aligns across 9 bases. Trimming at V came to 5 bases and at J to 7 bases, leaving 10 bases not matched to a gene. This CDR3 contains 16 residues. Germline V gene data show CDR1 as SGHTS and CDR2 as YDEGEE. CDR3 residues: CASSRDGTGLNSPLHF. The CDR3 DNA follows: TGTGCCAGCAGTCGTGATGGGACAGGGTTGAATTCACCCCTCCACTTT. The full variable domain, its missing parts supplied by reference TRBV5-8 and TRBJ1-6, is EAGVTQSPTHLIKTRGQQATLRCSPISGHTSVYWYQQALGLGLQFLLWYDEGEERNRGNFPPRFSGRQFPNYSSELNVNALELEDSALYLCASSRDGTGLNSPLHFGNGTRLTVT.

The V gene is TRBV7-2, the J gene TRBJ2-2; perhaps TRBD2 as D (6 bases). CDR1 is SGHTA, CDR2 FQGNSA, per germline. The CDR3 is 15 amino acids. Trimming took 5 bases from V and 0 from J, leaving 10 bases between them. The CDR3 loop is CASSRGTANTGELFF. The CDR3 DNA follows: TGTGCCAGCAGCCGCGGGACTGCGAACACCGGGGAGCTGTTTTTT.

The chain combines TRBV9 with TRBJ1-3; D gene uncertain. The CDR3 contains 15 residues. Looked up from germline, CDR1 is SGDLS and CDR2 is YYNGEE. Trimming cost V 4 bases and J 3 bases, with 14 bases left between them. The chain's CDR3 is CASSPLRLGGNTIYF. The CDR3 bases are TGTGCCAGCAGCCCCCTCCGACTTGGTGGAAACACCATATATTTT.

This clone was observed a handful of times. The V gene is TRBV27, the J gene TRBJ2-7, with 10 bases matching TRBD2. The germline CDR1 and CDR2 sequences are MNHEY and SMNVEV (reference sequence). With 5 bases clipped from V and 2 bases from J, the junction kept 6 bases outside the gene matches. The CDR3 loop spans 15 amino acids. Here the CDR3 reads CASSVSGGDTYEQYF. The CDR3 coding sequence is TGTGCCAGCAGTGTAAGCGGGGGGGATACCTACGAGCAGTACTTC.

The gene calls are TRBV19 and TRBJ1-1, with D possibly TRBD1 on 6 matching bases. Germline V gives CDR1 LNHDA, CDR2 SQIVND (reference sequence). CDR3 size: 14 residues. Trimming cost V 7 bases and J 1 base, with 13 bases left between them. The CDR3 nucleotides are TGTGCCAGTACCGCGGACAGATCGAACACTGAAGCTTTCTTT. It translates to CASTADRSNTEAFF. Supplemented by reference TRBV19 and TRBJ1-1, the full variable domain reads DGGITQSPKYLFRKEGQNVTLSCEQNLNHDAMYWYRQDPGQGLRLIYYSQIVNDFQKGDIAEGYSVSREKKESFPLTVTSAQKNPTAFYLCASTADRSNTEAFFGQGTRLTVV.

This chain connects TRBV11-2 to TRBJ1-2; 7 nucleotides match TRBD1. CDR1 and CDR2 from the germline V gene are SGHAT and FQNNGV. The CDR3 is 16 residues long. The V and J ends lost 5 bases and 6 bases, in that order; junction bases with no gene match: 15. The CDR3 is CASSDPNRGGKDGYTF. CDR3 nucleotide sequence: TGTGCCAGCAGCGACCCGAACAGGGGTGGAAAAGATGGCTACACCTTC. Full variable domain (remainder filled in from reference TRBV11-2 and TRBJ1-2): EAGVAQSPRYKIIEKRQSVAFWCNPISGHATLYWYQQILGQGPKLLIQFQNNGVVDDSQLPKDRFSAERLKGVDSTLKIQPAKLEDSAVYLCASSDPNRGGKDGYTFGSGTRLTVV.

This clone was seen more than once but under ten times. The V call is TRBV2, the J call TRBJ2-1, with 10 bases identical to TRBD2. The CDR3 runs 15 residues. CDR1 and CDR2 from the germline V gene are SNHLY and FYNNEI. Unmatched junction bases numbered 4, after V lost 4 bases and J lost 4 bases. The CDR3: CASSGSGGVYNEQFF. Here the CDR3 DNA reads TGTGCCAGCAGTGGAAGCGGGGGGGTATACAATGAGCAGTTCTTC.

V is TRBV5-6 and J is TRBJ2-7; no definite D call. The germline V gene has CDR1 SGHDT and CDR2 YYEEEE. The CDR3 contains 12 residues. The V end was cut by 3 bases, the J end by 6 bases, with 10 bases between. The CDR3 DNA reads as TGTGCCAGCAGCTCTTATAGAGGCGAGCAGTACTTC. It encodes CASSSYRGEQYF.

The CDR3 DNA is TGTGCCAGCAGCTCCATCACCGGGACAGGGTTGGTCAATGAGCAGTTCTTC. This encodes CASSSITGTGLVNEQFF. This chain joins TRBV5-6 and TRBJ2-1, with TRBD1 matching 9 bases. The CDR3 loop spans 17 amino acids. The J segment lost 6 bases and the V segment lost 3 bases, leaving 13 bases of the junction unmatched. Germline CDR1 is SGHDT and CDR2 is YYEEEE.

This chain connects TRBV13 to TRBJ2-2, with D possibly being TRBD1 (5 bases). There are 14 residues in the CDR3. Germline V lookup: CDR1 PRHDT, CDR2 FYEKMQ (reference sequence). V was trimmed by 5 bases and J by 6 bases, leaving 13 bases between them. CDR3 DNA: TGTGCCAGCAGCATCAGGGTTGGATCCGGGGAGCTGTTTTTT. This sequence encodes CASSIRVGSGELFF.

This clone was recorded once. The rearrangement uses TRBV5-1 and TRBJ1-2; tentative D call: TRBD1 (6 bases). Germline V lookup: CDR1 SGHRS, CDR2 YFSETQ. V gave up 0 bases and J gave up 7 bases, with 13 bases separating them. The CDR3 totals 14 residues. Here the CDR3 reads CASSLETGTGGYTF. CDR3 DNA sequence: TGCGCCAGCAGCTTGGAAACAGGGACGGGTGGCTACACCTTC. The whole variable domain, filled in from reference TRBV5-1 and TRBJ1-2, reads KAGVTQTPRYLIKTRGQQVTLSCSPISGHRSVSWYQQTPGQGLQFLFEYFSETQRNKGNFPGRFSGRQFSNSRSEMNVSTLELGDSALYLCASSLETGTGGYTFGSGTRLTVV.

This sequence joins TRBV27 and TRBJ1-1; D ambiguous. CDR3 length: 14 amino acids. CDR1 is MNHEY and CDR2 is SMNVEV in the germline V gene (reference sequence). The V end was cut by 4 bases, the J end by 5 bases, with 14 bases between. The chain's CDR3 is CASSSRERVTEAFF. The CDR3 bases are TGTGCCAGCAGTTCACGGGAGAGGGTAACTGAAGCTTTCTTT.

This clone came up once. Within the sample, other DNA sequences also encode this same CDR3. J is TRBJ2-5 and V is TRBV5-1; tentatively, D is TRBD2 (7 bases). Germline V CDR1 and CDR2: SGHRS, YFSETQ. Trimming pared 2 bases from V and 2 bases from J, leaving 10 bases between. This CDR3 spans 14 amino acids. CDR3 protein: CASSLEGGQETQYF. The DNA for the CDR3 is TGCGCCAGCAGCTTAGAGGGGGGGCAAGAGACCCAGTACTTC.

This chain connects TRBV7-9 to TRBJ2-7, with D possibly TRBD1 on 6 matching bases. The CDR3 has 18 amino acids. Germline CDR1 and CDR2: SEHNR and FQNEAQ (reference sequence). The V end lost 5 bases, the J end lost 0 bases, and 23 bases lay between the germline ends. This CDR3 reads CASSLPDFRTDSSYEQYF. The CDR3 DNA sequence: TGTGCCAGCAGCCTACCTGACTTCCGGACAGACAGCTCCTACGAGCAGTACTTC.

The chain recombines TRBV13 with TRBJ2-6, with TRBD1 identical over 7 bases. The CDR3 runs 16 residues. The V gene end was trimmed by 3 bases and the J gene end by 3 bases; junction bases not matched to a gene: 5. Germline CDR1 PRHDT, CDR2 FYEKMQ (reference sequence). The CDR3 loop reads CASSFDRVGGANVLTF. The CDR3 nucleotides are TGTGCCAGCAGCTTCGACAGGGTTGGTGGGGCCAACGTCCTGACTTTC.

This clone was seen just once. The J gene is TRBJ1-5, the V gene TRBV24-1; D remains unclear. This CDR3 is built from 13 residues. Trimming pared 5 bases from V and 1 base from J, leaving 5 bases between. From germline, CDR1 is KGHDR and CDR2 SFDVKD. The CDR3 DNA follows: TGTGCCACCAGTGGGCCAAGCAATCAGCCCCAGCATTTT. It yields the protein CATSGPSNQPQHF.

This CDR3 reads CASSLRLVYEQYF. DNA of the CDR3: TGTGCCAGCAGCCTGAGACTAGTCTACGAGCAGTACTTC. This rearrangement joins TRBV5-5 to TRBJ2-7, with a weak D call TRBD2 (6 bases). CDR3 length equals 13 residues. Germline-derived CDR1 and CDR2 are SGHKS and YYEKEE (reference sequence). Between the trimmed V and J ends, which lost 4 bases and 3 bases, there was a span of 11 bases.

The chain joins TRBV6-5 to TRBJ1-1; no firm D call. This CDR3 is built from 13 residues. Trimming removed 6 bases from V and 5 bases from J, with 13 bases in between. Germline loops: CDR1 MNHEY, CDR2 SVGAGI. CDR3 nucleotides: TGTGCCAGCAGGATTTCATCTCGGACTGAAGCTTTCTTT. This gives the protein CASRISSRTEAFF.

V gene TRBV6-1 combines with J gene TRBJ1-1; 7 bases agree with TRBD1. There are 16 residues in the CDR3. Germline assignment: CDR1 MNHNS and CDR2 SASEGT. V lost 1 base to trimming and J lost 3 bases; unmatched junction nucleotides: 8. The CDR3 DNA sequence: TGTGCCAGCAGTGAAGGCTACAGGCAGGGGGACACTGAAGCTTTCTTT. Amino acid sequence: CASSEGYRQGDTEAFF.

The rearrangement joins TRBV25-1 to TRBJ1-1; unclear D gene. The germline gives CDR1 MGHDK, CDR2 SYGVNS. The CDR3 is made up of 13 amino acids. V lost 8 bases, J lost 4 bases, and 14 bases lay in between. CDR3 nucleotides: TGTGCCAGCGGATGGGGAGAGAGCACTGAAGCTTTCTTT. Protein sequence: CASGWGESTEAFF.